This is a list of T cell receptor beta chains from one sample in a study of control samples from healthy donors and cancer patients. Clones were read by immunoSEQ multiplex PCR, and TCRdb kept only the in-frame ones, dropping some. In the table there are approximately 170,000 clones, 92% of which are singletons. The specimen was blood. The receptors come from a woman under 40 in good health. Each CDR3 is given with its conserved first and last residue. A D gene is named only where the DNA matches it firmly.

TRBJ1-5 | NA | TRBV27 | CASSFRGQPQHF | TGTGCCAGCAGTTTTAGAGGCCAGCCCCAGCATTTT
TRBJ2-7 | TRBD1 | TRBV28 | CASSRIDRGRDEQYF | TGTGCCAGCAGTAGAATCGACAGGGGGCGAGACGAGCAGTACTTC
TRBJ2-7 | TRBD1 | TRBV7-2 | CASSWTGGRAYEQYF | TGTGCCAGCAGCTGGACAGGGGGGAGGGCCTACGAGCAGTACTTC
TRBJ1-6 | NA | TRBV30 | CAALQGVNSPLHF | TGTGCCGCTCTGCAGGGTGTCAATTCACCCCTCCACTTT
TRBJ2-2 | NA | TRBV28 | CASSLQGFHGELFF | TGTGCCAGCAGTTTACAGGGTTTCCACGGGGAGCTGTTTTTT
TRBJ2-2 | TRBD2 | TRBV7-2 | CASSLMWAGGNTGELFF | TGTGCCAGCAGCTTAATGTGGGCGGGAGGAAACACCGGGGAGCTGTTTTTT
TRBJ2-5 | TRBD1 | TRBV2 | CASIRGQGARRETQYF | TGTGCCAGCATCCGGGGACAGGGGGCGCGGCGAGAGACCCAGTACTTC
TRBJ2-3 | NA | TRBV7-9 | CASISTLGKGSLFTDTQYF | TGTGCCAGCATCTCAACTCTGGGTAAAGGATCACTATTCACGGATACGCAGTATTTT
TRBJ2-1 | NA | TRBV24-1 | CATSDSTRVDNEQFF | TGTGCCACCAGTGATTCTACACGGGTAGACAATGAGCAGTTCTTC
TRBJ1-2 | NA | TRBV19 | CASSSDAGYTF | TGTGCCAGTAGTTCGGACGCAGGCTACACCTTC
TRBJ2-4 | TRBD1 | TRBV4-1 | CASSQALRQGAGKNIQYF | TGCGCCAGCAGCCAAGCGTTGCGTCAGGGGGCAGGCAAAAACATTCAGTACTTC
TRBJ2-1 | TRBD2 | TRBV7-9 | CASSSGTSGSSYNEQFF | TGTGCCAGCAGCAGCGGGACTAGCGGGAGCTCCTACAATGAGCAGTTCTTC
TRBJ2-1 | TRBD1 | TRBV4-2 | CASSLGTGLLNEQFF | TGTGCCAGCAGCCTGGGGACAGGGTTGCTCAATGAGCAGTTCTTC
TRBJ2-6 | NA | TRBV28 | CASSPHGERDSGANVLTF | TGTGCCAGCAGTCCCCACGGGGAAAGGGACTCTGGGGCCAACGTCCTGACTTTC
TRBJ1-1 | NA | TRBV14 | CASSLTNMNTEAFF | TGTGCCAGCAGCCTGACAAATATGAACACTGAAGCTTTCTTT
TRBJ1-5 | NA | TRBV18 | CASSSGRTNQPQHF | TGTGCCAGCTCCTCCGGGCGGACTAATCAGCCCCAGCATTTT
TRBJ2-1 | NA | TRBV10-1 | CASSPTPSWEEARNEQFF | TGCGCCAGCAGCCCCACCCCCTCGTGGGAGGAGGCGAGGAATGAGCAGTTCTTC